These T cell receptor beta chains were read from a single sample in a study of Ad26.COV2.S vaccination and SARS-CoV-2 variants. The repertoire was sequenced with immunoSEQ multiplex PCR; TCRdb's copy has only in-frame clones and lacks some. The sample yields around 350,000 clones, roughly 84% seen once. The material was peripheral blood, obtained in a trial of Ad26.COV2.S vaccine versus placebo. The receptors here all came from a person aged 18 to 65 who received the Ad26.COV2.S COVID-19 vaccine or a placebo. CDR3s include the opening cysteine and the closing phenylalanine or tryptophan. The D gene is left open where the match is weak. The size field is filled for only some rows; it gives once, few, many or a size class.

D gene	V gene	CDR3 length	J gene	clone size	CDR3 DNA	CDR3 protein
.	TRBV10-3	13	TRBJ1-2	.	TGTGCCATCAGTGACGTGACCTACGGGGGCTACACCTTC	CAISDVTYGGYTF
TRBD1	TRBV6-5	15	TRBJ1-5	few	TGTGCCAGCAGGGAGACAGGGAATAGCAATCAGCCCCAGCATTTT	CASRETGNSNQPQHF
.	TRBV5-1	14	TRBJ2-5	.	TGCGCCAGCAGCTTGGTTCCAGCCCAAGAGACCCAGTACTTC	CASSLVPAQETQYF
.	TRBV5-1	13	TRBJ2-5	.	TGCGCCAGCAGTCAAGGGGTCCAAGAGACCCAGTACTTC	CASSQGVQETQYF
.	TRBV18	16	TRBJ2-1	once	TGTGCCAGCTCACCATTTAGTCCGGGAAGCGACAATGAGCAGTTCTTC	CASSPFSPGSDNEQFF
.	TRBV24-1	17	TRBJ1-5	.	TGTGCCACCAGGGCCTCCGGGACCGAAAACCGCAATCAGCCCCAGCATTTT	CATRASGTENRNQPQHF
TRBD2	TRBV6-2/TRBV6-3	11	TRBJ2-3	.	TGTGCCAGCACCCCGGGAGGGACGCAGTATTTT	CASTPGGTQYF
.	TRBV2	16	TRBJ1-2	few	TGTGCCAGCAGTGAAAGGAACAAGGGGGAAGGCTATGGCTACACCTTC	CASSERNKGEGYGYTF
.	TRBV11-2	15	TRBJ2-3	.	TGTGCCAGCAGCTTGCACAGGAGCAGCACAGATACGCAGTATTTT	CASSLHRSSTDTQYF
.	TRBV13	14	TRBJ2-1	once	TGTGCCAGCAGCTACTCCGGGGCCTACAATGAGCAGTTCTTC	CASSYSGAYNEQFF
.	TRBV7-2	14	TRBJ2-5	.	TGTGCCAGCAGTCCTTCATGGGAGACGGAGACCCAGTACTTC	CASSPSWETETQYF
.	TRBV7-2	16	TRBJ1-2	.	TGTGCCAGCAGCTTTTATGGTCAGGGGCGAGGCTATGGCTACACCTTC	CASSFYGQGRGYGYTF
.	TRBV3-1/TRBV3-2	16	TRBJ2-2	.	TGTGCCAGCAGCCACGGCGGCGAGCGGAACACCGGGGAGCTGTTTTTT	CASSHGGERNTGELFF
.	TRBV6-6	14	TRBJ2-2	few	TGTGCCAGCTGGGGGCAGGGTAACACCGGGGAGCTGTTTTTT	CASWGQGNTGELFF
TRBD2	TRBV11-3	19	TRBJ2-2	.	TGTGCCAGCAGCTTACCGAGGCTAGCGGGGGTTTTCCGAACCGGGGAGCTGTTTTTT	CASSLPRLAGVFRTGELFF
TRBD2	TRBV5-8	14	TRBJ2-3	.	TGTGCCAGCAGCTCTAGCGGGTTCACAGATACGCAGTATTTT	CASSSSGFTDTQYF
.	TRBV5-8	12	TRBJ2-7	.	TGTGCCAGCAGCTTGAGGGGCTACGAGCAGTACTTC	CASSLRGYEQYF
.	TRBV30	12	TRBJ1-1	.	TGTGCCTGGTTTGGTATGAACACTGAAGCTTTCTTT	CAWFGMNTEAFF
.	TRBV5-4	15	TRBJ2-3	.	TGTGCCAGCAGACCCCTAGGGACACACCGAGATACGCAGTATTTT	CASRPLGTHRDTQYF
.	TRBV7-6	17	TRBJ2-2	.	TGTGCCAGCAGCTTAGCGCCAGGACTTGGGGACACCGGGGAGCTGTTTTTT	CASSLAPGLGDTGELFF
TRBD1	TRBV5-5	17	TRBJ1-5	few	TGTGCCAGCAGTCCCGGGACAGGGGGCTGGGAGAATCAGCCCCAGCATTTT	CASSPGTGGWENQPQHF
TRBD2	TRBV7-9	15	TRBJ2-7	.	TGTGCCAGCAGGGACGGGACTAGCGGATCCTACGAGCAGTACTTC	CASRDGTSGSYEQYF
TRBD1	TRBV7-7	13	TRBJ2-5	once	TGTGCTAGCAGCTTAGTACAGGGGGAGACCCAGTACTTC	CASSLVQGETQYF
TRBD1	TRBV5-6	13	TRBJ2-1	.	TGTGCCAGCAGCTTGGCCGGCCTGACAGGGGCATTCTTC	CASSLAGLTGAFF
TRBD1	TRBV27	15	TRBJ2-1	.	TGTGCCAGCAGTGCCGGGACAGGCCCCTACAATGAGCAGTTCTTC	CASSAGTGPYNEQFF
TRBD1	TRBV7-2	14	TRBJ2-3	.	TGTGCCAGCAGCTTCTCCAGGGGGCCAGATACGCAGTATTTT	CASSFSRGPDTQYF
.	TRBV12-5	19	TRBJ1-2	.	TGTGCTAGTGGTTTCCCCTCGGTGGCAGGCCGCCTCTCTAACTATGGCTACACCTTC	CASGFPSVAGRLSNYGYTF
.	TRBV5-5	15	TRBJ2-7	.	TGTGCCAGCAGCCAGGTCACGACTCCACCCTACGAGCAGTACTTC	CASSQVTTPPYEQYF
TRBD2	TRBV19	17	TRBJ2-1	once	TGTGCCAGTAGTCCGGCGACTAGCGGGAGGCATCTGGGTGAGCAGTTCTTC	CASSPATSGRHLGEQFF
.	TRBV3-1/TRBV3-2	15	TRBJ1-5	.	TGTGCCAGCAGCCAAGGATTCGAGGGTGGGCAGCCCCAGCATTTT	CASSQGFEGGQPQHF
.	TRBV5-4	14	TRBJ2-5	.	TGTGCCAGCAGCCTGACAGGCGTCTCGGAGACCCAGTACTTC	CASSLTGVSETQYF
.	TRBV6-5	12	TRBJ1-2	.	TGTGCCAGCAGCGCCACGGGGGTGGGCTACACCTTC	CASSATGVGYTF
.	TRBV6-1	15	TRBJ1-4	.	TGTGCCAGCAGTGAATCGTCAGGGGATCGCGAAAAACTGTTTTTT	CASSESSGDREKLFF
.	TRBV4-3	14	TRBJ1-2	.	TGCGCCAGCAGCCAAGATCCGGGGAACTATGGCTACACCTTC	CASSQDPGNYGYTF
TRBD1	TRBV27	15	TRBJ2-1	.	TGTGCCAGCAGTTTCTCGGGACAGGGGCTTGATGAGCAGTTCTTC	CASSFSGQGLDEQFF
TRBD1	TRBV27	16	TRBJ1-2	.	TGTGCCAGCAGTGATGGGCCACCCAGGGGGAACTATGGCTACACCTTC	CASSDGPPRGNYGYTF
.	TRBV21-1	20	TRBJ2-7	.	TGTGCCAGCAGCAAAGGCTCCTCCACCACCCCGGGACAGGAAACCTACGAGCAGTACTTC	CASSKGSSTTPGQETYEQYF
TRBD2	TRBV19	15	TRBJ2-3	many	TGTGCCAGTACCATTTCGGGACTAGAGACGGATACGCAGTATTTT	CASTISGLETDTQYF
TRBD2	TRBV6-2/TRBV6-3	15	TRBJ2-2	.	TGTGCCAGCAGTAGTAGCGGGTTTCGGTCCGGGGAGCTGTTTTTT	CASSSSGFRSGELFF
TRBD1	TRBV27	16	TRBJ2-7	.	TGTGCCAGCAGTTTATTTGGGACAGGGCCGGGATACGAGCAGTACTTC	CASSLFGTGPGYEQYF
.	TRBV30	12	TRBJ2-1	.	TGTGCCTGGAGTACAACAGGCAATGAGCAGTTCTTC	CAWSTTGNEQFF
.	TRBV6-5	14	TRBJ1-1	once	TGTGCCAGCAGAAAGGGACTTCGAGGGGGTGAAGCTTTCTTT	CASRKGLRGGEAFF
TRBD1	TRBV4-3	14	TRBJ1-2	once	TGCGCCAGCAGCCCCGGACAGGGGAACTATGGCTACACCTTC	CASSPGQGNYGYTF
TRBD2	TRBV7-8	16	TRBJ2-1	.	TGTGCCAGCAGCTTAGAGGGACTAGCGTTCTACAATGAGCAGTTCTTC	CASSLEGLAFYNEQFF
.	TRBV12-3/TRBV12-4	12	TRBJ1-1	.	TGTGCCAGCAGTTTAGGTAAGGGCGGCGCTTTCTTT	CASSLGKGGAFF
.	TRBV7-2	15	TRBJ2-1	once	TGTGCCAGCAGCTTAGCCCAACTTCGGAACGATGAGCAGTTCTTC	CASSLAQLRNDEQFF
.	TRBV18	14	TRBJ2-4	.	TGTGCCAGCTCACCACCGTATTTGCAGAACATTCAGTACTTC	CASSPPYLQNIQYF
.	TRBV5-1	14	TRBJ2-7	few	TGCGCCAGCAGAACCTTGGAAGGCCTGTACGAGCAGTACTTC	CASRTLEGLYEQYF
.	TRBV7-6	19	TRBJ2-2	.	TGTGCCAGCAGCTTAGACCTCAGCAGGGGACATCCAAACACCGGGGAGCTGTTTTTT	CASSLDLSRGHPNTGELFF
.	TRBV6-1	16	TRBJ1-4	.	TGTGCCAGCAGTGAAAGAACCGTCGCAACTAATGAAAAACTGTTTTTT	CASSERTVATNEKLFF
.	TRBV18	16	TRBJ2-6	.	TGTGCCAGCTCACCCCTCGGAGGCACTGGGGCCAACGTCCTGACTTTC	CASSPLGGTGANVLTF
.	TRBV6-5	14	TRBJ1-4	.	TGTGCCAGCAGTAAGCGAGGAGGTGATGAAAAACTGTTTTTT	CASSKRGGDEKLFF
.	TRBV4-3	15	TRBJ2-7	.	TGCGCCAGCAGCCAAGTAATCGGCGTCTCCTACGAGCAGTACTTC	CASSQVIGVSYEQYF
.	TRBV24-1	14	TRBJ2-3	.	TGTGCCACCAGTGATTTCGACAGCACAGATACGCAGTATTTT	CATSDFDSTDTQYF
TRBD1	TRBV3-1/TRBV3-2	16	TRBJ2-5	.	TGTGCCAGCAGCCAACCCCGGGACAGGCAGAGGGAGACCCAGTACTTC	CASSQPRDRQRETQYF
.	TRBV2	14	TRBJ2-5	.	TGTGCCAGCAGTGAAGTTACAGGGCGGGAGACCCAGTACTTC	CASSEVTGRETQYF
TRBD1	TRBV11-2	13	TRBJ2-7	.	TGTGCCAGCAGCTTACCCACAGGGGACGAGCAGTACTTC	CASSLPTGDEQYF
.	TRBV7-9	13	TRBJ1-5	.	TGTGCCAGCAGCCCTAACAAGAATCAGCCCCAGCATTTT	CASSPNKNQPQHF
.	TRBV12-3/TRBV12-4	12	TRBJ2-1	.	TGTGCCACCCGACGGGGTCCGGGGGAGCAGTTCTTC	CATRRGPGEQFF
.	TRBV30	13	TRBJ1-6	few	TGTGCCTGGAGTAAACAAGGGGATTCACCCCTCCACTTT	CAWSKQGDSPLHF